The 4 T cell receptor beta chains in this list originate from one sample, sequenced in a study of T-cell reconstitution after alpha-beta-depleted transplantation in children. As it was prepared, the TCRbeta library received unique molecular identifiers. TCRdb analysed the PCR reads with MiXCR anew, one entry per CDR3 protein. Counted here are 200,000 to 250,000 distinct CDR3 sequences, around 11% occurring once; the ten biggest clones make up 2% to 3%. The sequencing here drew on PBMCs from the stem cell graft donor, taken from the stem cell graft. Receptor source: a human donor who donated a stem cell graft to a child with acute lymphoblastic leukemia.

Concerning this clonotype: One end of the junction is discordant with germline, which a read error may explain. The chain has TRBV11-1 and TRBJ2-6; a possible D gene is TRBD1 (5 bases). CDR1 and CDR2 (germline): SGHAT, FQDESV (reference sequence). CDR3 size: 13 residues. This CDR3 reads CASTVSGANGLTF. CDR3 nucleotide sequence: TGTGCCAGCACCGTCTCTGGGGCCAACGGCCTGACTTTC. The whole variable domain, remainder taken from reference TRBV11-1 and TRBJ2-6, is EAEVAQSPRYKITEKSQAVAFWCDPISGHATLYWYRQILGQGPELLVQFQDESVVDDSQLPKDRFSAERLKGVDSTLKIQPAELGDSAMYLCASTVSGANGLTFGAGSRLTVL.

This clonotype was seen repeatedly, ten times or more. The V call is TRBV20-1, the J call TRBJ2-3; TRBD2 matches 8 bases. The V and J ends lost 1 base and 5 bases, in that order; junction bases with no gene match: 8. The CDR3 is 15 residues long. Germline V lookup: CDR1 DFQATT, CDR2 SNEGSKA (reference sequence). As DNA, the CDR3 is TGCAGTGCTAGAGCGGGAGGGCCCTCGAGAGATACGCAGTATTTT. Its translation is CSARAGGPSRDTQYF.

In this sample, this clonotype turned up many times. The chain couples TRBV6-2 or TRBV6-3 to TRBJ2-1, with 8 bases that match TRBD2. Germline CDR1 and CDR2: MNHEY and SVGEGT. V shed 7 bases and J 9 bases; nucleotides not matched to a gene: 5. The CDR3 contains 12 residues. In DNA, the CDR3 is TGTGCCAGCAACACACTAGCGGCTGAGCAGTTCTTC. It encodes CASNTLAAEQFF.

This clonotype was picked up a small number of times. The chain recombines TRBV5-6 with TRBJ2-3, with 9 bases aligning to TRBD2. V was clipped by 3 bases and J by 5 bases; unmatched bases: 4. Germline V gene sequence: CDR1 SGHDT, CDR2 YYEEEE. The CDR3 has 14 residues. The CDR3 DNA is TGTGCCAGCAGCTCGCTAGCGGGGCTAGATACGCAGTATTTT. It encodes CASSSLAGLDTQYF.